The 5 T cell receptor beta chains given below trace back to one sample, sequenced in a study of lymphopenia after photon versus proton radiotherapy. Here immunoSEQ multiplex PCR was the method, and the copy in TCRdb shows in-frame clones only, minus some. The sample contains approximately 65,000 clones, roughly 90% of which appear only once. This specimen consisted of peripheral blood, obtained from a patient treated with photon-based radiotherapy. The receptor set was obtained from a woman in her 70s with pancreatic cancer.

J is TRBJ2-1 and V is TRBV27; 8 positions agree with TRBD2. Germline V lookup: CDR1 MNHEY, CDR2 SMNVEV (reference sequence). This CDR3 region has 15 residues. Losses at the gene ends were 8 bases for V and 5 bases for J; bases not matched to a gene: 11. The CDR3: CASAISGGPNNEQFF. In nucleotides, the CDR3 is TGTGCCAGCGCGATCTCGGGAGGGCCTAACAATGAGCAGTTCTTC.

The chain recombines TRBV14 with TRBJ1-3; D remains ambiguous. Trimming cost V 1 base and J 4 bases, with 8 bases left between them. CDR3 length: 14 residues. From germline, CDR1 is SGHDN and CDR2 FVKESK. The CDR3 loop is CASSQVAAGNTIYF. The CDR3 nucleotides read TGTGCCAGCAGCCAAGTGGCAGCCGGAAACACCATATATTTT.

The chain has TRBV29-1 and TRBJ2-3, with 10 bases aligning to TRBD2. The V and J ends lost 5 bases and 2 bases, in that order; junction bases with no gene match: 10. The CDR3 is 16 amino acids. Germline lookup yields CDR1 SQVTM and CDR2 ANQGSEA. CDR3 in amino acids: CSVFPLLAGVTDTQYF. CDR3 coding DNA: TGCAGCGTTTTTCCCCTTCTAGCGGGAGTCACAGATACGCAGTATTTT.

The CDR3 bases are TGTGCCACCAGCAGAAAAGAGACCCAGTACTTC. Amino acids: CATSRKETQYF. The chain joins TRBV15 to TRBJ2-5; D remains unclear. Trimming took 2 bases from V and 3 from J, leaving 1 base between them. Germline CDR1 is LNHNV and CDR2 is YYDKDF (reference sequence). The CDR3 has 11 amino acids.

V and J are TRBV4-1 and TRBJ1-1; 7 bases map to TRBD1. CDR1 and CDR2 from the germline V gene are MGHRA and YSYEKL. The CDR3 has 13 amino acids. Unmatched junction bases numbered 5, after V lost 6 bases and J lost 4 bases. CDR3 region: CASRRQGGTEAFF. CDR3 bases: TGCGCCAGCAGGAGACAGGGTGGCACTGAAGCTTTCTTT.